The 20 T cell receptor beta chains presented below share a single source sample, sequenced in a study of cytomegalovirus exposure and HLA in healthy donors. Repertoires were generated with immunoSEQ multiplex PCR, while TCRdb's copy carries only in-frame clones and drops some. Of some 70,000 clones listed, around four fifths were seen once; the top ten hold under 3.5%. The sample taken for sequencing was PBMCs. These receptor sequences come from a man aged 25 to 40 in good health and CMV-seronegative.

V gene TRBV14 combines with J gene TRBJ2-5; D may be TRBD2 (6 bases). The V end was cut by 4 bases, the J end by 4 bases, with 16 bases between. Germline loops: CDR1 SGHDN, CDR2 FVKESK. This CDR3 region has 15 residues. CDR3 DNA: TGTGCCAGCAGCCTCACGGCGGGGATAAGAGAGACCCAGTACTTC. Its protein product is CASSLTAGIRETQYF.

The rearrangement uses TRBV19 and TRBJ2-1; 9 bases map to TRBD2. This CDR3 has 15 residues. Losses at the gene ends were 5 bases for V and 5 bases for J; bases not matched to a gene: 7. The germline V gene has CDR1 LNHDA and CDR2 SQIVND (reference sequence). CDR3 amino acids: CASSLGLASHNEQFF. The CDR3 DNA reads as TGTGCCAGTAGTCTAGGACTAGCGAGCCACAATGAGCAGTTCTTC.

V and J are TRBV27 and TRBJ2-2, with 14 bases lining up with TRBD2. J gave up 2 bases and V 1 base, and 15 bases lay outside the gene matches. This CDR3 has 22 amino acids. Germline lookup yields CDR1 MNHEY and CDR2 SMNVEV (reference sequence). The CDR3 bases are TGTGCCAGCAGTTTATACGGGCCGGGACTAGCGGGGGTCTCGGGTAACACCGGGGAGCTGTTTTTT. Protein: CASSLYGPGLAGVSGNTGELFF.

The rearrangement links TRBV7-8 to TRBJ1-2; D gene unclear. The V and J ends lost 3 bases and 1 base respectively, with 15 bases between them. Per the germline V gene, CDR1 is SGHVS and CDR2 is FQNEAQ. CDR3 length: 16 residues. The chain's CDR3 is CASSLSWNGGNYGYTF. CDR3 sequence (DNA): TGTGCCAGCAGCTTGTCTTGGAACGGCGGTAACTATGGCTACACCTTC.

This clone was recorded once. V usage is TRBV15 and J usage is TRBJ2-1, with D possibly matching TRBD1 (5 bases). The CDR3 has 15 amino acids. The V gene's germline CDR1 is LNHNV and CDR2 YYDKDF (reference sequence). The V end was cut by 4 bases, the J end by 8 bases, with 18 bases between. The CDR3 DNA sequence: TGTGCCACCAGCAAGGGGTCGACAGAGGTCCATGAGCAGTTCTTC. Translated: CATSKGSTEVHEQFF.

The gene calls are TRBV2 and TRBJ1-5; D remains unclear. This CDR3 comprises 14 residues. Germline V CDR1 and CDR2: SNHLY, FYNNEI. The V and J ends lost 7 bases and 0 bases respectively, with 10 bases between them. CDR3 region: CASNMRSSNQPQHF. CDR3 coding DNA: TGTGCCAGCAATATGAGGAGTAGCAATCAGCCCCAGCATTTT.

V gene TRBV19 combines with J gene TRBJ1-2, with 8 bases aligning to TRBD1. After removal of 7 bases from V and 3 bases from J, the junction contained 7 bases not matched to a gene. The V gene's germline CDR1 is LNHDA and CDR2 SQIVND (reference sequence). The CDR3 is 14 amino acids. The CDR3 region has the DNA TGTGCCAGTACTCCGGGACAGGCTTACTATGGCTACACCTTC. Translated: CASTPGQAYYGYTF.

This rearrangement joins TRBV12-5 to TRBJ2-1, with 9 bases fitting TRBD2. Unmatched junction bases numbered 7, after V lost 5 bases and J lost 5 bases. The CDR3 has 15 amino acids. The germline CDR1 and CDR2 sequences are LGHNT and FRNRAP. The CDR3 nucleotides read TGTGCTAGTGGTCTCCGGACTAGCGAGAACAATGAGCAGTTCTTC. Its protein is CASGLRTSENNEQFF.

Only one count was recorded for this clone. This chain joins TRBV6-4 and TRBJ2-1, with 7 positions matching TRBD1. The germline V gene has CDR1 MRHNA and CDR2 SNTAGT. This CDR3 contains 13 residues. The V segment lost 3 bases and the J segment 8 bases; nucleotides outside the gene matches: 4. In DNA form, the CDR3 reads TGTGCCAGCAGTGAGGGACAGACGGATGAGCAGTTCTTC. Encoded protein: CASSEGQTDEQFF.

This chain uses TRBV5-1 with TRBJ1-2, with a weak D call TRBD1 (5 bases). CDR3 length: 14 amino acids. V shed 1 base and J shed 1 base, with 8 bases lying between them. Germline assignment: CDR1 SGHRS and CDR2 YFSETQ. The CDR3 DNA reads as TGCGCCAGCAGCTTGACAGGAATTAACTATGGCTACACCTTC. As protein: CASSLTGINYGYTF.

Only a few counts were recorded for this clone. The V and J genes are TRBV7-3 and TRBJ2-1; 7 positions agree with TRBD2. The CDR3 has 13 residues. Trimming cost V 10 bases and J 2 bases; bases outside gene matches: 5. Germline V gives CDR1 SGHTA, CDR2 FQGTGA. CDR3 nucleotides: TGTGCCACGGGCCTAGCGGCCTACAATGAGCAGTTCTTC. Translated: CATGLAAYNEQFF.

This clone appeared once. V is TRBV5-1 and J is TRBJ2-1; 8 bases are a match to TRBD1. V lost 4 bases, J lost 7 bases, and 10 bases stayed unmatched. CDR3 size: 15 residues. The germline V gene has CDR1 SGHRS and CDR2 YFSETQ. The CDR3 bases are TGCGCCAGCAGCACAAACGGACAGGGCCGGAATGAGCAGTTCTTC. Translation: CASSTNGQGRNEQFF.

This chain connects TRBV7-9 to TRBJ1-4; D possibly corresponds to TRBD1 (5 bases). The CDR3 sequence is 14 residues long. Germline CDR1 SEHNR, CDR2 FQNEAQ (reference sequence). V was pared by 4 bases and J by 5 bases, with 11 bases between. For the CDR3, the DNA is TGTGCCAGCAGCTCCGACAGTTCCAATGAAAAACTGTTTTTT. It is translated as CASSSDSSNEKLFF.

This clone appeared a single time. The chain is built from TRBV5-4 and TRBJ2-3; the D is unclear. In germline, CDR1 is SGHNT, CDR2 YYREEE (reference sequence). Trimming pared 1 base from V and 4 bases from J, leaving 10 bases between. The CDR3 has 14 amino acids. The CDR3 DNA is TGTGCCAGCAGCTTGATCTCCAGTCCAGATACGCAGTATTTT. It codes for CASSLISSPDTQYF.

The rearrangement uses TRBV18 and TRBJ1-4; TRBD1 might be the D (6 bases). Trimming removed 5 bases from V and 6 bases from J, with 13 bases in between. Germline CDR1 reads KGHSH; CDR2 reads LQKENI. The CDR3 is 14 residues long. DNA for the CDR3: TGTGCCAGCTCATCACAGGGAGGCGATGAAAAACTGTTTTTT. Translation gives CASSSQGGDEKLFF. Complete variable domain (other parts from reference TRBV18 and TRBJ1-4): NAGVMQNPRHLVRRRGQEARLRCSPMKGHSHVYWYRQLPEEGLKFMVYLQKENIIDESGMPKERFSAEFPKEGPSILRIQQVVRGDSAAYFCASSSQGGDEKLFFGSGTQLSVL.

This clone was observed a single time. J is TRBJ2-7 and V is TRBV4-1; TRBD2 might be the D (6 bases). Germline V gene lookup returns CDR1 MGHRA and CDR2 YSYEKL. V was clipped by 4 bases and J by 0 bases, with 13 bases between them. This CDR3 region has 15 residues. The CDR3 spells CASSPYSGSSYEQYV. CDR3 bases: TGCGCCAGCAGCCCGTATAGCGGTAGCTCCTACGAGCAGTACGTC.

The chain combines TRBV9 with TRBJ2-3; D perhaps matches TRBD1 (6 bases). The CDR3 spans 14 residues. Trimming took 2 bases from V and 8 from J, leaving 15 bases between them. Germline CDR1 is SGDLS and CDR2 is YYNGEE. The CDR3 sequence: CASSVQGPPGTQYF. The CDR3 nucleotides are TGTGCCAGCAGCGTGCAGGGGCCCCCCGGTACGCAGTATTTT.

This clone occurred once. In DNA, the CDR3 is TGTGCCAGCAGTCCTACAGGGTATAGTGGCTACACCTTC. Its protein product is CASSPTGYSGYTF. The chain joins TRBV28 to TRBJ1-2; a weak D match, TRBD1 (6 bases). V lost 5 bases to trimming and J lost 7 bases, with 14 bases between them. Germline lookup yields CDR1 MDHEN and CDR2 SYDVKM. This CDR3 is built from 13 residues.

J is TRBJ2-5 and V is TRBV6-1; TRBD2 might be the D (6 bases). Looked up from germline, CDR1 is MNHNS and CDR2 is SASEGT. Trimming pared 4 bases from V and 4 bases from J, leaving 13 bases between. The CDR3 sequence is 14 residues long. This CDR3 is CASSGRLDVETQYF. CDR3 DNA sequence: TGTGCCAGCAGTGGACGACTAGATGTAGAGACCCAGTACTTC.

The chain uses TRBV4-1 and TRBJ2-5, with a possible D match to TRBD2 (5 bases). This CDR3 is 13 amino acids long. In germline, CDR1 is MGHRA, CDR2 YSYEKL. V lost 4 bases and J lost 4, with 10 bases in between. The CDR3 DNA sequence: TGCGCCAGCAGCCTACTTCGGGGAGAGACCCAGTACTTC. Translation gives CASSLLRGETQYF.